One and the same sample provided the 23 T cell receptor beta chains below, sequenced in a study of patients and donors after allogeneic stem cell transplantation. TCRdb called the RT-PCR reads again in MiXCR, with one record for every CDR3 protein. The sample carries roughly 940,000 distinct CDR3 sequences, roughly 18% recorded once. The sequencing input was blood, either unsorted or a sorted T cell fraction (not recorded which). The source of these receptors is a human donor who was either an allogeneic HSCT recipient or a stem cell or donor lymphocyte infusion donor (not recorded which). It is not recorded whose cells these are; they may come from a transplant donor.

This clonotype was observed a handful of times. The chain links TRBV4-1 to TRBJ1-1; TRBD1 is a possible D gene (6 bases). CDR1 and CDR2 from the germline V gene are MGHRA and YSYEKL. The CDR3 loop spans 12 amino acids. Trimming shortened V by 2 bases and J by 10 bases, and 11 bases separated the two germline ends. CDR3 nucleotide sequence: TGCGCCAGCAGCCAAATACAGGGTCGAGCTTTCTTT. Encoded protein: CASSQIQGRAFF.

This clonotype has ten or more counts. V usage is TRBV12-3 or TRBV12-4 and J usage is TRBJ1-2; TRBD1 is a possible D gene (6 bases). Trimming removed 2 bases from V and 7 bases from J, with 14 bases in between. The CDR3 runs to 14 residues. In nucleotides, the CDR3 is TGTGCCAGCAGTTTAAGGCAGGGGAGTAGTGGCTACACCTTC. Amino acid sequence: CASSLRQGSSGYTF.

This rearrangement joins TRBV7-9 to TRBJ2-7, with D unresolved. Per germline, CDR1 SEHNR and CDR2 FQNEAQ (reference sequence). The CDR3 has 15 residues. Trimming left V 4 bases short and J 0 bases short, with 13 bases between. The chain's CDR3 is CASSSPIRSSYEQYF. CDR3 sequence (DNA): TGTGCCAGCAGCTCTCCAATTAGGAGCTCCTACGAGCAGTACTTC.

The rearrangement uses TRBV12-3 or TRBV12-4 and TRBJ2-3; TRBD2 matches at 8 bases. With V trimmed by 6 bases and J by 1 base, 9 bases remained unmatched. The CDR3 loop spans 16 amino acids. DNA of the CDR3: TGTGCCAGCAGCCCTAGACCGACTAGCGGCACAGATACGCAGTATTTT. It encodes CASSPRPTSGTDTQYF.

In this sample, this clonotype turned up a few times. V and J are TRBV6-2 or TRBV6-3 and TRBJ2-6, with unresolved D. Trimming took off 5 bases at V and 0 bases at J, with 23 bases between the two ends. The CDR3 is 20 amino acids. The germline V gene has CDR1 MNHEY and CDR2 SVGEGT. The CDR3 DNA is TGTGCCAGCAGTATGGGTACAGAGGTGTCCACACCCTCTGGGGCCAACGTCCTGACTTTC. Translated, it gives CASSMGTEVSTPSGANVLTF.

The chain has TRBV24-1 and TRBJ2-3; 10 bases map to TRBD1. Trimming took 8 bases from V and 3 from J; bases not matched to a gene: 10. The CDR3 runs 16 residues. CDR1 is KGHDR and CDR2 is SFDVKD in the germline V gene. The CDR3 reads CATTTGQGGKTDTQYF. The DNA of the CDR3 is TGTGCCACCACTACCGGACAGGGGGGCAAGACAGATACGCAGTATTTT.

The sample holds a few counts of this clonotype. The chain is built from TRBV6-1 and TRBJ2-1, with D perhaps matching TRBD2 (6 bases). Germline V gene sequence: CDR1 MNHNS, CDR2 SASEGT. This CDR3 region has 14 residues. V lost 8 bases, J lost 0 bases, and 11 bases lay in between. The CDR3 loop is CASRTGASYNEQFF. The CDR3, as DNA: TGTGCCAGCCGGACGGGAGCCTCCTACAATGAGCAGTTCTTC.

V and J are TRBV20-1 and TRBJ2-7, with D perhaps matching TRBD1 or TRBD2 (6 bases each). Trimming cost V 1 base and J 0 bases, with 13 bases left between them. Germline values: CDR1 DFQATT, CDR2 SNEGSKA (reference sequence). CDR3 length equals 15 residues. CDR3 sequence reads: CSARGGAGLSYEQYF. The CDR3 DNA follows: TGCAGTGCTAGAGGGGGGGCCGGACTCTCCTACGAGCAGTACTTC.

This clonotype was counted only a few times. V usage is TRBV6-1 and J usage is TRBJ2-7; D is ambiguous. V lost 2 bases, J lost 5 bases, and 7 bases lay in between. Germline V gene lookup returns CDR1 MNHNS and CDR2 SASEGT. The CDR3 runs to 12 residues. The CDR3 DNA sequence: TGTGCCAGCAGTGAAATCCGGGACGAGCAGTACTTC. Protein: CASSEIRDEQYF.

This clonotype was observed a handful of times. The genes are TRBV27 and TRBJ1-5; D remains ambiguous. V was shortened by 8 bases and J by 8 bases, with 13 bases between the two germline ends. Germline assignment: CDR1 MNHEY and CDR2 SMNVEV (reference sequence). The CDR3 runs to 12 residues. The CDR3 sequence: CASGRAKEPQHF. CDR3 nucleotide sequence: TGTGCCAGCGGTAGGGCGAAGGAGCCCCAGCATTTT.

The chain carries TRBV25-1 and TRBJ1-4; 7 bases match TRBD1. The CDR3 has 14 amino acids. Per the germline V gene, CDR1 is MGHDK and CDR2 is SYGVNS. The trim removed 6 bases at V and 5 bases at J, leaving 6 bases unmatched. The CDR3 nucleotides are TGTGCCAGCAGGTCTCAGGGGGGGAATGAAAAACTGTTTTTT. Translated, it gives CASRSQGGNEKLFF.

This clonotype was found a few times. The genes are TRBV6-1 and TRBJ1-1; D is unclear. Germline lookup yields CDR1 MNHNS and CDR2 SASEGT. The germline V and J ends were trimmed by 6 bases and 4 bases, with 12 bases remaining between them. The CDR3 totals 13 residues. CDR3 region: CASSRNWGTEAFF. The DNA for the CDR3 is TGTGCCAGCAGCCGAAACTGGGGCACTGAAGCTTTCTTT.

At least ten counts were recorded for this clonotype. The rearrangement joins TRBV20-1 to TRBJ2-2, with 10 bases identical to TRBD2. CDR1 DFQATT and CDR2 SNEGSKA come from the germline V gene (reference sequence). Trimming at V came to 2 bases and at J to 1 base, leaving 10 bases not matched to a gene. This CDR3 has 18 residues. CDR3 coding DNA: TGCAGTGCTAGACAGGGGCCAACTAGCGGGGTGAACACCGGGGAGCTGTTTTTT. This sequence encodes CSARQGPTSGVNTGELFF.

The rearrangement joins TRBV3-1 to TRBJ2-1; D possibly corresponds to TRBD1 (6 bases). The CDR3 runs to 15 residues. Trimming cost V 4 bases and J 8 bases, with 18 bases left between them. In germline, CDR1 is LGHDT, CDR2 YNNKEL (reference sequence). The CDR3 here is CASSPYRDGIDEQFF. The CDR3, as DNA: TGTGCCAGCAGCCCGTACAGGGATGGTATCGATGAGCAGTTCTTC.

This clonotype was seen at least ten times. The chain uses TRBV27 and TRBJ1-1; tentatively, D is TRBD1 (6 bases). With 2 bases removed from V and 0 bases from J, the gap between germline ends came to 10 bases. In germline, CDR1 is MNHEY, CDR2 SMNVEV (reference sequence). This CDR3 has 15 amino acids. In DNA form, the CDR3 reads TGTGCCAGCAGTTTAGGAGGGACATTGAACACTGAAGCTTTCTTT. It encodes CASSLGGTLNTEAFF.

This clonotype showed up just a few times. This chain connects TRBV9 to TRBJ2-3, with 9 bases lining up with TRBD1. V dropped 4 bases and J dropped 2; count of bases not matched to a gene: 5. CDR1 and CDR2 from the germline V gene are SGDLS and YYNGEE. The CDR3 length is 15 residues. CDR3 sequence: CASSTRDRDTDTQYF. In DNA form, the CDR3 reads TGTGCCAGCAGCACCCGGGACAGGGACACAGATACGCAGTATTTT.

This rearrangement joins TRBV5-4 to TRBJ1-1; D is unresolved. CDR3 length: 15 amino acids. CDR1 is SGHNT, CDR2 YYREEE, per germline (reference sequence). V shed 0 bases and J shed 1 base, with 10 bases lying between them. CDR3 in amino acids: CASSLVHWPNTEAFF. Written as DNA, the CDR3 is TGTGCCAGCAGCTTGGTTCACTGGCCGAACACTGAAGCTTTCTTT.

The CDR3, as DNA: TGCGCCAGCAGCCCCCAAGGAATGCGGGAGCAGTACTTC. It specifies CASSPQGMREQYF. The chain recombines TRBV10-2 with TRBJ2-7, with D unresolved. The CDR3 contains 13 residues. Trimming removed 6 bases at V and 7 bases at J, with 16 bases between. Germline assignment: CDR1 WSHSY and CDR2 SAAADI.

This clonotype was counted only a few times. This sequence joins TRBV4-2 and TRBJ2-7, with D unresolved. Germline-derived CDR1 and CDR2 are LGHNA and YNFKEQ. This CDR3 contains 14 residues. Trimming removed 1 base at V and 6 bases at J, with 13 bases between. The CDR3 loop is CASSQVRSEPEQYF. For the CDR3, the DNA is TGTGCCAGCAGCCAAGTTAGGTCTGAACCCGAGCAGTACTTC.

The V and J genes are TRBV12-3 or TRBV12-4 and TRBJ2-3, with 10 bases matching TRBD2. The V segment lost 3 bases and the J segment 2 bases; nucleotides outside the gene matches: 5. The length of the CDR3 is 16 residues. The CDR3 sequence: CASSLGLATPTDTQYF. Written as DNA, the CDR3 is TGTGCCAGCAGTTTGGGACTAGCGACCCCCACAGATACGCAGTATTTT.

This clonotype occurred many times. The genes are TRBV20-1 and TRBJ1-2; TRBD1 aligns across 10 bases. V shed 0 bases, J shed 7 bases, and the junction held 8 bases outside the gene matches. The CDR3 spans 15 residues. CDR1 is DFQATT and CDR2 is SNEGSKA in the germline V gene (reference sequence). The CDR3 sequence: CSARDVDRGLSGYTF. Here the CDR3 DNA reads TGCAGTGCTAGAGATGTAGACAGGGGGCTGAGTGGCTACACCTTC.

The CDR3 sequence: CASSPRDRGAQPQHF. For the CDR3, the DNA is TGTGCCAGCAGCCCGAGAGACAGGGGAGCTCAGCCCCAGCATTTT. The J gene is TRBJ1-5, the V gene TRBV6-1, with 8 positions matching TRBD1. Unmatched junction bases numbered 10, after V lost 6 bases and J lost 6 bases. The length of the CDR3 is 15 residues. In germline, CDR1 is MNHNS, CDR2 SASEGT.

The chain has TRBV25-1 and TRBJ2-6; a possible D gene is TRBD1 (6 bases). The CDR3 totals 17 residues. V was cut by 3 bases and J by 1 base, with 13 bases left in between. Germline values: CDR1 MGHDK, CDR2 SYGVNS. CDR3 sequence reads: CASSEPKQGSGANVLTF. The CDR3 DNA is TGTGCCAGCAGTGAGCCTAAACAGGGATCTGGGGCCAACGTCCTGACTTTC.